This is a list of T cell receptor beta chains from one sample in a study of regulatory T cells in long-lasting Graves disease. TCRdb analysed the multiplex PCR reads with MiXCR anew, one entry per CDR3 protein. The table lists over 450,000 distinct CDR3 sequences, about 12% of them singletons, with about 8.9% in the top ten. The sample was also reused in another study, on T cells in Graves' hyperthyroidism and ophthalmopathy.

Here the sequenced sample was peripheral blood mononuclear cells (PBMCs), taken at new diagnosis, from a patient treated with antithyroid drugs. The receptor source for this set is a young woman with Graves disease. Both conserved end residues are part of each CDR3. Fields, in order: J gene, D gene, V gene, clone size, CDR3 DNA, CDR3 protein. The D gene is left open where the match is weak. Clone size is not always given. Where it is, it says once, few, many or a class for expanded clones.

>TRBJ2-3|TRBD1|TRBV6-5|.
TGTGCCAGCAGTTACTCGGGACAGGGAATATCAGATACGCAGTATTTT
CASSYSGQGISDTQYF
>TRBJ1-6|.|TRBV4-3|.
TGCGCCAGCAGCCAGGTACAGGGCCTCGGTTCACCCCTCCACTTT
CASSQVQGLGSPLHF
>TRBJ2-5|.|TRBV6-1|few
TGTGCCAGCGAGGGCGGGGAGACCCAGTACTTC
CASEGGETQYF
>TRBJ1-3|.|TRBV6-5|.
TGTGCCAGCAGTTACTCCCCGGGTCGCTCTGGAAACACCATATATTTT
CASSYSPGRSGNTIYF
>TRBJ1-4|.|TRBV9|many
TGTGCCAGCAGTACCGTGGGAGAAAAACTGTTTTTT
CASSTVGEKLFF
>TRBJ2-3|TRBD2|TRBV6-1|many
TGTGCCAGCAATTCCGGCGGGAGTGGGGCAGATACGCAGTATTTT
CASNSGGSGADTQYF
>TRBJ1-4|.|TRBV10-3|few
TGTGCCATCGGTCCAGACTCAACTAATGAAAAACTGTTTTTT
CAIGPDSTNEKLFF
>TRBJ1-1|.|TRBV20-1|many
TGCAGTACCTGGAATGAAGTGAACACTGAAGCTTTCTTT
CSTWNEVNTEAFF
>TRBJ2-7|TRBD2|TRBV12-3/TRBV12-4|few
TGTGCCAGCAGTCCCTCGGCCTATCTTCCGGGGGGATACGAGCAGTACTTC
CASSPSAYLPGGYEQYF
>TRBJ2-5|.|TRBV7-2|.
TGTGCCAGCAGCTCTCGACAGCCCTGGGAGCAAGAGACCCAGTACTTC
CASSSRQPWEQETQYF
>TRBJ2-3|TRBD2|TRBV29-1|many
TGCAGCGTCGGGGGGGTAGTTACAGATACGCAGTATTTT
CSVGGVVTDTQYF
>TRBJ1-2|.|TRBV25-1|few
TGTGCCAGCAGTGATCCTTTCTATGGCTACACCTTC
CASSDPFYGYTF
>TRBJ2-7|TRBD1|TRBV28|.
TGTGCCAGCAGTCTGAGGACAGGGCTCTACGAGCAGTACTTC
CASSLRTGLYEQYF
>TRBJ1-6|TRBD1|TRBV6-2/TRBV6-3|few
TGTGCCAGCCACGGGACAGGGACTTCACCCCTCCACTTT
CASHGTGTSPLHF
>TRBJ2-5|.|TRBV20-1|few
TGCAGTGCTCGGGGGCGAGATAAAGTAGAGACCCAGTACTTC
CSARGRDKVETQYF
>TRBJ2-1|.|TRBV7-9|.
TGTGCCAGCAGCTTCAGGACTCACGGGAATGAGCAGTTCTTC
CASSFRTHGNEQFF
>TRBJ2-5|.|TRBV7-8|many
TGTGCCAGCAGCAGGCCGCGGGGAGCCCTACAAGAGACCCAGTACTTC
CASSRPRGALQETQYF
>TRBJ2-3|.|TRBV20-1|.
TGCAGTGCTAGGAAGCGGGCAGGCACAGATACGCAGTATTTT
CSARKRAGTDTQYF
>TRBJ1-1|.|TRBV12-3/TRBV12-4|many
TGTGCCAGCAGTTTCAGCTTCCGGGGTACTTTAATGGGAAGTAGAGTCACTGAAGCTTTCTTT
CASSFSFRGTLMGSRVTEAFF
>TRBJ1-1|.|TRBV30|many
TGTGCCTGGAGGAGGCAGGGCGCTGAAGCTTTCTTT
CAWRRQGAEAFF
>TRBJ2-3|.|TRBV28|many
TGTGCCAGCAGCCGACCCAGGGGTAGCACAGATACGCAGTATTTT
CASSRPRGSTDTQYF
>TRBJ2-1|.|TRBV12-3/TRBV12-4|many
TGTGCCAGCAGTTTTGTACGGGTTGGGAATGAGCAGTTCTTC
CASSFVRVGNEQFF
>TRBJ1-2|.|TRBV7-9|.
TGTGCCAGCAGCGGGAAGTCGGTTGATTATGGCTACACCTTC
CASSGKSVDYGYTF
>TRBJ1-1|.|TRBV6-2/TRBV6-3|many
TGTGCCAGCAGGCGGGGCTCCTATGACACTGAAGCTTTCTTT
CASRRGSYDTEAFF
>TRBJ2-3|.|TRBV9|many
TGTGCCAGCAGCGTCCGGCAGCTAAGCACAGATACGCAGTATTTT
CASSVRQLSTDTQYF
>TRBJ2-3|.|TRBV6-2/TRBV6-3|few
TGTGCCAGCAGTTACACCCTCGGCACAGATACGCAGTATTTT
CASSYTLGTDTQYF
>TRBJ1-2|TRBD1|TRBV7-2|many
TGTGCCAGCAGCCGGGACAGGGAGGATGGCTACACCTTC
CASSRDREDGYTF
>TRBJ1-1|.|TRBV12-3/TRBV12-4|many
TGTGCCAGCAGTTTTTTTGGAGGGGGGAACACTGAAGCTTTCTTT
CASSFFGGGNTEAFF
>TRBJ1-4|.|TRBV27|few
TGTGCCAGCAGTTCGTACCGTGGGGAAAAACTGTTTTTT
CASSSYRGEKLFF
>TRBJ2-7|TRBD1|TRBV6-2/TRBV6-3|many
TGTGCCAGCAGTACCGGGACAGGGTACGAGCAGTACTTC
CASSTGTGYEQYF
>TRBJ2-5|.|TRBV27|many
TGTGCCAGCAGTTTCGGATCCAACGCTCACACACCGTTGAGGGCCCAGTACTTC
CASSFGSNAHTPLRAQYF
>TRBJ2-1|.|TRBV28|many
TGTGCCAGCAGTCCCTTTGGGGAAACCAATGAGCAGTTCTTC
CASSPFGETNEQFF
>TRBJ2-5|.|TRBV6-2/TRBV6-3|many
TGTGCCAGCAGTTACATGGCAGCCCAAGAGACCCAGTACTTC
CASSYMAAQETQYF
>TRBJ1-1|.|TRBV29-1|few
TGCAGCGTGGATGAACTAGGTACTGAAGCTTTCTTT
CSVDELGTEAFF
>TRBJ2-3|.|TRBV4-3|few
TGCGCCAGCAGCACCCGGTTCACAGATACGCAGTATTTT
CASSTRFTDTQYF
>TRBJ2-2|.|TRBV5-1|many
TGCGCCAGCAGCTTTTGGCCCCGAGGGACCGGGGAGCTGTTTTTT
CASSFWPRGTGELFF
>TRBJ2-1|TRBD2|TRBV27|few
TGTGCCAGCAGTTTAACCGGGACTAGCGGAGGGAAGGAGCAGTTCTTC
CASSLTGTSGGKEQFF
>TRBJ2-4|.|TRBV18|few
TGTGCCAGCTCACCACCGGGGCGCGCTAAAAACATTCAGTACTTC
CASSPPGRAKNIQYF
>TRBJ2-3|TRBD2|TRBV2|many
TGTGCCAGCAGTGAAGGAAGGCGACTAGCCTCAGATACGCAGTATTTT
CASSEGRRLASDTQYF